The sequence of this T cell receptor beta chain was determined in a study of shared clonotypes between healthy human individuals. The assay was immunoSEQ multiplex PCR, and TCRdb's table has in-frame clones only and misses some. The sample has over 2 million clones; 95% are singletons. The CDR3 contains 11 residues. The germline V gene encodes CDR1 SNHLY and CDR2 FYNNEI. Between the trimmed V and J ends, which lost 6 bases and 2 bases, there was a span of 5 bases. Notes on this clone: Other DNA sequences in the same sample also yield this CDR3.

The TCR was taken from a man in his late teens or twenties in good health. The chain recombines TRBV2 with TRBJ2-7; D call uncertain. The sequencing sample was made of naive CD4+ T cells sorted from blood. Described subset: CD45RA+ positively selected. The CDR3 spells CASSVTYEQYF. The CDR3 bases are TGTGCCAGCAGCGTCACCTACGAGCAGTACTTC.